Listed here is a single T cell receptor (beta chain). The sample originates from a study of blood T cell repertoires in COVID-19. Overall study: Whether acute or convalescent, the COVID-19 samples came from the United States, Italy and Spain. PBMCs, B-cell-depleted T cells, or T cells were the source of the cDNA or gDNA that made up the material.

Original data processing: By means of reference gene primer amplification, nucleated cell counts were estimated. Data came from immunoSEQ multiplex PCR; TCRdb stores just in-frame clones and leaves some out. D and trimming were read from the DNA, whereas the V and J calls and clone size are those reported in that table. The repertoire holds 140,000 to 150,000 clones, with around four fifths as singletons. V trimming: 0 bases; J trimming: 4 bases; junction bases outside the gene matches: 5. Germline assignment: CDR1 MNHEY and CDR2 SVGAGI. The CDR3 totals 16 residues. The gene calls are TRBV6-5 and TRBJ2-1; TRBD1 agrees at 8 bases. Sequenced input: peripheral blood. The TCR comes from a human donor in a cohort sampled during active COVID-19. CDR3 DNA: TGTGCCAGCAGTTACTCACGGACAGGGTCTTACAATGAGCAGTTCTTC. Its translation is CASSYSRTGSYNEQFF.